The 2 T cell receptor beta chains below all came from one sample that was sequenced in a study of blood T cell repertoires in COVID-19. TCRdb keeps only in-frame clones here, not all; method: immunoSEQ multiplex PCR. The repertoire holds roughly 350,000 clones, with 70% to 90% as singletons. Sample: peripheral blood. All receptors derive from a woman aged 30 to 39 with COVID-19, enrolled during active disease.

The chain is built from TRBV5-5 and TRBJ2-1; D might be TRBD2 (5 bases). The germline V gene encodes CDR1 SGHKS and CDR2 YYEKEE (reference sequence). Deletions cut 0 bases from V and 0 bases from J, with 16 bases between. The CDR3 is 18 amino acids. CDR3 DNA sequence: TGTGCCAGCAGCTTGGGAGCCCCAGGCGGGCTCTCCTACAATGAGCAGTTCTTC. Translated, it gives CASSLGAPGGLSYNEQFF.

The chain recombines TRBV6-5 with TRBJ2-1; a possible D gene is TRBD2 (5 bases). V gave up 7 bases and J gave up 5 bases, with 15 bases separating them. CDR1 MNHEY and CDR2 SVGAGI come from the germline V gene. The CDR3 runs 14 residues. CDR3 DNA sequence: TGTGCCAGCATGTCTTCGAGGGTCAACAATGAGCAGTTCTTC. Amino acid sequence: CASMSSRVNNEQFF.